Below, 32 T cell receptor beta chains from the same sample are listed, as sequenced in a study of Ad26.COV2.S vaccination and SARS-CoV-2 variants. Here immunoSEQ multiplex PCR was the method, and the copy in TCRdb shows in-frame clones only, minus some. The sample holds about 680,000 clones, roughly nine tenths seen once. Treatment of the sample: some 20 received Ad26.COV2.S at low or high dose, single or two shots; five or six received placebo; per-sample allocation not given. Collection of the samples took place on day 63 after the first injection of vaccine or placebo. Sequencing was performed on peripheral blood, taken in a trial of Ad26.COV2.S vaccine versus placebo. Source of these receptors: a person between 18 and 65 years old who received the Ad26.COV2.S COVID-19 vaccine or a placebo.

The chain combines TRBV19 with TRBJ2-6; D may match TRBD1 or TRBD2 (8 bases each). This CDR3 region has 18 residues. The ends were cut back, 6 bases at V and 4 bases at J, with 22 bases in the middle. Germline loops: CDR1 LNHDA, CDR2 SQIVND (reference sequence). CDR3: CASSGGDRSFSGANVLTF. The CDR3 DNA is TGTGCCAGTAGCGGGGGGGACAGGAGCTTCTCCGGGGCCAACGTCCTGACTTTC.

This rearrangement joins TRBV6-5 to TRBJ1-6, with TRBD1 matching over 8 bases. This CDR3 region has 15 residues. Germline CDR1 and CDR2: MNHEY and SVGAGI. V shed 3 bases, J shed 7 bases, and the junction held 5 bases outside the gene matches. The CDR3 protein is CASSYDGQGNSPLHF. CDR3 in DNA: TGTGCCAGCAGTTATGACGGACAGGGCAATTCACCCCTCCACTTT.

The table lists this clone with a few counts. The CDR3 DNA reads TGTGCCAGCAGTTACTCTCCCACCGGCAGAGTGGATACGCAGTATTTT. Translation gives CASSYSPTGRVDTQYF. This rearrangement joins TRBV6-5 to TRBJ2-3; D gene unclear. CDR1 is MNHEY and CDR2 is SVGAGI in the germline V gene. The CDR3 is made up of 16 amino acids. V lost 0 bases and J lost 6, with 16 bases in between.

A remark on this clone: The same CDR3 also results from other DNA sequences found in this sample. V usage is TRBV5-1 and J usage is TRBJ2-5, with D maybe TRBD1 (5 bases). V shed 2 bases and J shed 4 bases, with 9 bases lying between them. This CDR3 is 13 amino acids long. Germline CDR1 reads SGHRS; CDR2 reads YFSETQ. The CDR3 region has the DNA TGCGCCAGCAGCTTCGGCCAGGGAGAGACCCAGTACTTC. Translating gives CASSFGQGETQYF.

The genes are TRBV4-2 and TRBJ2-1; 15 bases fit TRBD2. V lost 0 bases to trimming and J lost 4 bases; unmatched junction nucleotides: 4. The CDR3 length is 18 residues. Germline V lookup: CDR1 LGHNA, CDR2 YNFKEQ. This CDR3 is CASSQDQGTSGRYNEQFF. CDR3 coding DNA: TGTGCCAGCAGCCAAGATCAAGGGACTAGCGGGAGGTACAATGAGCAGTTCTTC.

The rearrangement joins TRBV2 to TRBJ2-5; unclear D gene. The V end was cut by 5 bases, the J end by 2 bases, with 6 bases between. The CDR3 consists of 12 residues. The germline CDR1 and CDR2 sequences are SNHLY and FYNNEI. The DNA for the CDR3 is TGTGCCAGCAGTTTTCAGCAAGAGACCCAGTACTTC. It specifies CASSFQQETQYF.

The chain employs TRBV18 and TRBJ2-1, with a tentative D call TRBD2 (5 bases). The CDR3 loop spans 14 amino acids. Germline loops: CDR1 KGHSH, CDR2 LQKENI. V lost 8 bases and J lost 0, with 11 bases in between. Here the CDR3 reads CASGGSSSYNEQFF. The DNA of the CDR3 is TGTGCCAGCGGCGGGTCCAGCTCCTACAATGAGCAGTTCTTC.

The chain recombines TRBV12-5 with TRBJ2-1; tentative D call: TRBD2 (6 bases). Per germline, CDR1 LGHNT and CDR2 FRNRAP. With 2 bases removed from V and 6 bases from J, the gap between germline ends came to 8 bases. The length of the CDR3 is 13 residues. The CDR3 reads CASGLMGGNEQFF. The CDR3, as DNA: TGTGCTAGTGGTTTGATGGGGGGCAATGAGCAGTTCTTC.

In this sample, this clone turned up once. The J gene is TRBJ2-3, the V gene TRBV7-2; 7 nucleotides line up with TRBD2. Germline V gives CDR1 SGHTA, CDR2 FQGNSA. V gave up 5 bases and J gave up 4 bases; unmatched junction bases: 6. The CDR3 consists of 14 residues. In nucleotides, the CDR3 is TGTGCCAGCAGCCCGGGACTATCCCCAGATACGCAGTATTTT. Amino acids: CASSPGLSPDTQYF. Based on the CDR3 plus reference TRBV7-2 and TRBJ2-3, the full variable domain is GAGVSQSPSNKVTEKGKDVELRCDPISGHTALYWYRQSLGQGLEFLIYFQGNSAPDKSGLPSDRFSAERTGGSVSTLTIQRTQQEDSAVYLCASSPGLSPDTQYFGPGTRLTVL.

V is TRBV27 and J is TRBJ2-1, with TRBD2 matching over 12 bases. V shed 5 bases and J 7 bases; nucleotides not matched to a gene: 6. CDR3 length: 15 amino acids. CDR1 and CDR2 (germline): MNHEY, SMNVEV (reference sequence). CDR3 in amino acids: CASSPGLAGMNEQFF. In nucleotides, the CDR3 is TGTGCCAGCAGTCCAGGACTAGCGGGAATGAATGAGCAGTTCTTC.

The V call is TRBV19, the J call TRBJ2-3; D might be TRBD2 (6 bases). Trimming took off 1 base at V and 9 bases at J, with 8 bases between the two ends. From germline, CDR1 is LNHDA and CDR2 SQIVND (reference sequence). The CDR3 loop spans 12 amino acids. The CDR3 loop reads CASSIVEGTQYF. Here the CDR3 DNA reads TGTGCCAGTAGTATAGTGGAGGGGACGCAGTATTTT.

This rearrangement joins TRBV10-3 to TRBJ2-7; 11 bases align to TRBD2. Germline-derived CDR1 and CDR2 are ENHRY and SYGVKD. The trim removed 6 bases at V and 1 base at J, leaving 2 bases unmatched. This CDR3 has 14 residues. The CDR3 bases are TGTGCCATCAGACCTAGCGGGGGGTCCTACGAGCAGTACTTC. It yields the protein CAIRPSGGSYEQYF.

The chain joins TRBV5-1 to TRBJ1-4, with TRBD1 identical over 8 bases. Germline-derived CDR1 and CDR2 are SGHRS and YFSETQ. J gave up 7 bases and V 5 bases, and 10 bases lay outside the gene matches. This CDR3 is built from 15 residues. CDR3 nucleotide sequence: TGCGCCAGCAGAGGGACAGGCGGCTCCGGTGAAAAACTGTTTTTT. Protein: CASRGTGGSGEKLFF.

The chain joins TRBV13 to TRBJ2-5; D gene uncertain. V lost 6 bases, J lost 4 bases, and 21 bases lay in between. CDR3 length: 16 residues. Germline CDR1 and CDR2: PRHDT and FYEKMQ (reference sequence). The CDR3 is CASSYLLGLGRETQYF. The CDR3 nucleotides are TGTGCCAGCAGTTACCTGCTAGGTCTGGGTAGAGAGACCCAGTACTTC.

This chain connects TRBV7-2 to TRBJ1-2; 11 bases match TRBD1. The J segment lost 3 bases and the V segment lost 2 bases, leaving 5 bases of the junction unmatched. The CDR3 has 16 amino acids. Germline V gives CDR1 SGHTA, CDR2 FQGNSA. The CDR3 protein is CASSLPGTGGHYGYTF. The CDR3 region has the DNA TGTGCCAGCAGCTTACCCGGGACAGGGGGGCACTATGGCTACACCTTC.

V is TRBV7-2 and J is TRBJ2-7; TRBD2 agrees at 12 bases. This CDR3 is 16 amino acids long. Germline CDR1 is SGHTA and CDR2 is FQGNSA. V lost 5 bases and J lost 1; bases outside the gene matches: 6. This CDR3 is CASSLAGTSGSYEQYF. In nucleotides, the CDR3 is TGTGCCAGCAGCCTTGCGGGGACTAGCGGGTCCTACGAGCAGTACTTC.

The rearrangement uses TRBV7-2 and TRBJ2-2, with D possibly TRBD2 on 5 matching bases. CDR3 length: 16 amino acids. Germline V gives CDR1 SGHTA, CDR2 FQGNSA. V was clipped by 5 bases and J by 8 bases, with 21 bases between them. The CDR3 bases are TGTGCCAGCAGCACTGAGGGCTCTAGAATAATTGGGGAGCTGTTTTTT. This sequence encodes CASSTEGSRIIGELFF.

This chain links TRBV6-5 with TRBJ1-1, with D uncertain. The ends were cut back, 2 bases at V and 4 bases at J, with 14 bases in the middle. CDR1 MNHEY and CDR2 SVGAGI come from the germline V gene. CDR3 length: 15 amino acids. CDR3 DNA: TGTGCCAGCAGTTACAGGGAATTCGGTACCACTGAAGCTTTCTTT. Amino acid sequence: CASSYREFGTTEAFF.

The chain uses TRBV6-2 or TRBV6-3 and TRBJ2-5; 11 bases agree with TRBD2. Per germline, CDR1 MNHEY and CDR2 SVGEGT. J was trimmed by 5 bases and V by 2 bases; bases with no gene match: 10. The CDR3 is made up of 17 amino acids. CDR3 protein: CASSYGLLAGGPETQYF. CDR3 bases: TGTGCCAGCAGTTACGGGTTGTTAGCGGGAGGGCCGGAGACCCAGTACTTC.

This chain connects TRBV24-1 to TRBJ2-1; TRBD2 matches at 8 bases. Trimming cost V 9 bases and J 4 bases; bases outside gene matches: 7. Germline assignment: CDR1 KGHDR and CDR2 SFDVKD. This CDR3 has 14 residues. CDR3 region: CATGTSLRYNEQFF. The CDR3, as DNA: TGTGCCACCGGGACTAGTCTCAGATACAATGAGCAGTTCTTC.

J is TRBJ2-1 and V is TRBV2, with 13 bases aligning to TRBD2. J was trimmed by 9 bases and V by 3 bases; bases with no gene match: 11. The CDR3 length is 17 residues. CDR1 and CDR2 (germline): SNHLY, FYNNEI. CDR3 amino acids: CASSDILEGLAGTEQFF. The CDR3, as DNA: TGTGCCAGCAGTGATATCCTAGAGGGACTAGCGGGAACTGAGCAGTTCTTC.

The chain links TRBV6-6 to TRBJ1-5; 9 bases map to TRBD1. V lost 0 bases and J lost 7; bases outside the gene matches: 4. CDR1 is MNHNY, CDR2 SVGAGI, per germline (reference sequence). This CDR3 contains 15 residues. CDR3 protein: CASSYSGQGFQPQHF. DNA for the CDR3: TGTGCCAGCAGTTACTCGGGACAGGGTTTCCAGCCCCAGCATTTT.

The chain has TRBV19 and TRBJ2-3, with 13 bases that match TRBD2. The V gene end was trimmed by 5 bases and the J gene end by 5 bases; junction bases not matched to a gene: 7. The CDR3 runs 16 residues. Germline values: CDR1 LNHDA, CDR2 SQIVND (reference sequence). This chain's CDR3 is CASSVGTSGTIDTQYF. Here the CDR3 DNA reads TGTGCCAGTAGTGTGGGGACTAGCGGGACGATAGATACGCAGTATTTT.

The chain employs TRBV19 and TRBJ1-2, with D uncertain. This CDR3 comprises 12 residues. The V gene's germline CDR1 is LNHDA and CDR2 SQIVND (reference sequence). V was clipped by 5 bases and J by 4 bases, with 8 bases between them. The CDR3 nucleotides are TGTGCCAGTAGTCCCGGGATCTATGGCTACACCTTC. Translating it yields CASSPGIYGYTF.

This clone came up once. The chain couples TRBV12-3 or TRBV12-4 to TRBJ1-5; D gene unclear. V gave up 4 bases and J gave up 11 bases, with 12 bases separating them. The CDR3 sequence is 12 residues long. CDR3: CASSYTSGTQHF. The CDR3 DNA is TGTGCCAGCAGTTATACCAGCGGGACCCAGCATTTT.

The chain employs TRBV27 and TRBJ2-7, with 7 bases lining up with TRBD2. The V gene's germline CDR1 is MNHEY and CDR2 SMNVEV (reference sequence). This CDR3 is 14 amino acids long. Germline trimming cut 3 bases from V and 3 bases from J; bases unmatched to any gene: 5. The CDR3 loop is CASSLAGVLYEQYF. The CDR3 bases are TGTGCCAGCAGTTTGGCGGGAGTGCTCTACGAGCAGTACTTC.

The J gene is TRBJ2-7, the V gene TRBV5-1; D call uncertain. This CDR3 comprises 14 residues. The germline CDR1 and CDR2 sequences are SGHRS and YFSETQ. The germline V and J ends were trimmed by 4 bases and 0 bases, with 11 bases remaining between them. CDR3 sequence: CASSLQDGSYEQYF. The CDR3 bases are TGCGCCAGCAGCCTCCAGGACGGCTCCTACGAGCAGTACTTC.

This chain joins TRBV5-3 and TRBJ2-7, with TRBD1 matching over 7 bases. TRBV5-3 is filed as an ORF, its function uncertain. V shed 6 bases, J shed 5 bases, and the junction held 8 bases outside the gene matches. The CDR3 extends over 13 amino acids. The CDR3 spells CARTVTGDHEQYF. As DNA, the CDR3 is TGTGCCAGAACCGTAACAGGGGACCACGAGCAGTACTTC.

The V gene is TRBV5-6, the J gene TRBJ1-2, with 7 bases matching TRBD1. In germline, CDR1 is SGHDT, CDR2 YYEEEE. The CDR3 consists of 13 residues. V lost 3 bases and J lost 7; bases outside the gene matches: 6. The CDR3, as DNA: TGTGCCAGCAGCTCCAGGGGGGAAGCTGGCTACACCTTC. The encoded protein is CASSSRGEAGYTF.

The rearrangement joins TRBV30 to TRBJ1-3; D gene unclear. This CDR3 has 17 residues. Germline CDR1 is GTSNPN and CDR2 is SVGIG (reference sequence). The V gene lost 2 bases and the J gene lost 2 bases, with 19 bases spanning the gap. The DNA of the CDR3 is TGTGCCTGGAGTTCCAAAAGGAATAGCTTGACTGGAAACACCATATATTTT. Amino acid sequence: CAWSSKRNSLTGNTIYF.

This clone was detected once. J is TRBJ2-5 and V is TRBV2, with D perhaps matching TRBD1 (6 bases). The CDR3 has 16 residues. V lost 6 bases and J 5 bases, leaving 22 bases between the germline ends. The germline CDR1 and CDR2 sequences are SNHLY and FYNNEI. The CDR3 nucleotides read TGTGCCAGCAGCCCGACTTCATTCAGGGGCTACGAGACCCAGTACTTC. Translated: CASSPTSFRGYETQYF.

The chain couples TRBV7-3 to TRBJ1-2; the match to TRBD1 covers 9 bases. Trimming cost V 5 bases and J 3 bases; bases outside gene matches: 13. The CDR3 loop spans 17 amino acids. Germline lookup yields CDR1 SGHTA and CDR2 FQGTGA. CDR3 sequence (DNA): TGTGCCAGCAGCCCCCGAGGGTGGGGACAGGGAGACTATGGCTACACCTTC. Its protein product is CASSPRGWGQGDYGYTF.